This is a list of T cell receptor beta chains from one sample in a study of CD8+ T cells in alopecia areata. This table comes from immunoSEQ multiplex PCR, and its TCRdb copy is limited to in-frame clones, with some not included. The table records 180,000 or so clones, 55% to 70% of them present only once. This specimen was CD4+ T cells sorted from blood, taken at week 24, from a patient treated with tofacitinib. These TCRs come from a human donor with alopecia areata. Both conserved end residues are part of each CDR3. A D gene is named only where the DNA matches it firmly. Not every row has a clone size; where given, it reads once, few, many or a size class.

j_gene,v_gene,d_gene,len,abundance,CDR3nt,CDR3aa
TRBJ2-2,TRBV7-2,TRBD1,17,once,TGTGCCAGCAGACCGGGACAGGCCTTAATGGACACCGGGGAGCTGTTTTTT,CASRPGQALMDTGELFF
TRBJ1-4,TRBV30,NA,13,few,TGTGCCTGGAGTTGGAGGGGAGGGGAAAAACTGTTTTTT,CAWSWRGGEKLFF
TRBJ1-6,TRBV4-1,NA,12,NA,TGCGCCAGCAGACACACTGACTCACCCCTCCACTTT,CASRHTDSPLHF
TRBJ2-5,TRBV7-2,NA,14,NA,TGTGCCAGCAGCTTAGTAGGTTCTCAAGAGACCCAGTACTTC,CASSLVGSQETQYF
TRBJ1-1,TRBV30,NA,12,NA,TGTGCCTGGAGTCCCGGGGGGCCTGAAGCTTTCTTT,CAWSPGGPEAFF
TRBJ2-7,TRBV2,NA,12,NA,TGTGCCAGCAGACAGGGTGGCCACGAGCAGTACTTC,CASRQGGHEQYF
TRBJ1-1,TRBV5-1,NA,15,NA,TGCGCCAGCAGCTTGGTCGCCGGTAGTAACACTGAAGCTTTCTTT,CASSLVAGSNTEAFF
TRBJ1-2,TRBV7-2,TRBD1,12,NA,TGTGCCAGCAGCTCCAACGGGGACAGATACACCTTC,CASSSNGDRYTF
TRBJ1-5,TRBV30,NA,15,NA,TGTGCCTGGAGTGTACGGGCAGGGGATAATCAGCCCCAGCATTTT,CAWSVRAGDNQPQHF
TRBJ2-5,TRBV7-9,NA,19,once,TGTGCCAGCAGCCACCGAGGACAGCCTCCCCGGGGGTACCAAGAGACCCAGTACTTC,CASSHRGQPPRGYQETQYF
TRBJ1-1,TRBV13,NA,11,NA,TGTGCCAGCAGCTACGGGATTGAAGCTTTCTTT,CASSYGIEAFF
TRBJ2-5,TRBV29-1,NA,12,NA,TGCAGCGCCGGGACCCAACGGGAGACCCAGTACTTC,CSAGTQRETQYF
TRBJ2-4,TRBV6-1,TRBD1,13,NA,TGTGCCAGCAGTCTGGACAGGGGTGACATTCAGTACTTC,CASSLDRGDIQYF
TRBJ2-2,TRBV14,NA,14,NA,TGTGCCAGCAGCGAAGGGAACGTTCCCGGGGAGCTGTTTTTT,CASSEGNVPGELFF
TRBJ2-3,TRBV7-2,NA,13,NA,TGTGCCAGCAGCCCAGGGGTTGGAGATACGCAGTATTTT,CASSPGVGDTQYF
TRBJ1-1,TRBV23-1,TRBD1,17,NA,TGCGCCAGCAGTCAATCCTCCAGGGGGAGTAAAAACACTGAAGCTTTCTTT,CASSQSSRGSKNTEAFF
TRBJ2-3,TRBV11-3,TRBD1,16,NA,TGTGCCAGCAGCTCACAGGGGACCTTAAGCACAGATACGCAGTATTTT,CASSSQGTLSTDTQYF
TRBJ2-1,TRBV19,NA,17,NA,TGTGCCAGTACCTCTATAGGTATTTCACGGACCTACAATGAGCAGTTCTTC,CASTSIGISRTYNEQFF
TRBJ2-3,TRBV9,TRBD2,15,NA,TGTGCCAGCAGCGTGGGACTAGCGGGGACAGATACGCAGTATTTT,CASSVGLAGTDTQYF
TRBJ2-6,TRBV6-9,TRBD1,17,NA,TGTGCCAGCAGTTACCCGGACAGGCGTGCAGGGGCCAACGTCCTGACTTTC,CASSYPDRRAGANVLTF
TRBJ2-5,TRBV7-2,NA,12,NA,TGTGCCAGCAGCTCTCCCAGGGAGACCCAGTACTTC,CASSSPRETQYF
TRBJ2-5,TRBV7-9,NA,12,NA,TGTGCCAGCACCCCCTCCATAGAGACCCAGTACTTC,CASTPSIETQYF
TRBJ2-1,TRBV7-2,TRBD2,15,NA,TGTGCCAGCAGCTTAGTAGCGGGAAGGTACAATGAGCAGTTCTTC,CASSLVAGRYNEQFF
TRBJ1-5,TRBV7-9,NA,14,NA,TGTGCCAGCAGCCGCGACCTACCCAATCAGCCCCAGCATTTT,CASSRDLPNQPQHF
TRBJ2-7,TRBV28,TRBD1,14,NA,TGTGCCAGCAGAAGTCAAGGACAGGGGTACGAGCAGTACTTC,CASRSQGQGYEQYF
TRBJ2-7,TRBV5-1,NA,14,NA,TGCGCCAGCAGCTTGGCTCGGACAGCCTACGAGCAGTACTTC,CASSLARTAYEQYF
TRBJ1-5,TRBV15,NA,14,NA,TGTGCCACCAGCAGACAGGGAAGCAATCAGCCCCAGCATTTT,CATSRQGSNQPQHF
TRBJ2-7,TRBV14,TRBD2,16,NA,TGTGCCAGCAGCCAAGATATCGGGACTAGCGTTTACGAGCAGTACTTC,CASSQDIGTSVYEQYF